Each of the 20 T cell receptor beta chains below was sequenced from the same sample in a study of PD-L1 blockade in urothelial cancer. Time point specified: pretreatment peripheral blood. The table came from immunoSEQ multiplex PCR; TCRdb's copy has only in-frame clones and leaves some out. The repertoire has tens of thousands of clones, under 90% of them found once; the top ten carry 2.5% to 4%. The sequenced sample was PBMCs, obtained around atezolizumab (anti-PD-L1) treatment. The origin of the receptors is a man between 70 and 80 years old with urothelial cancer.

The V call is TRBV18, the J call TRBJ1-1; no definite D call. The germline V gene encodes CDR1 KGHSH and CDR2 LQKENI. Deletions cut 5 bases from V and 0 bases from J, with 13 bases between. The CDR3 covers 15 residues. The CDR3 loop is CASSTNSFMNTEAFF. CDR3 bases: TGTGCCAGCTCAACAAACAGTTTCATGAACACTGAAGCTTTCTTT.

The chain is built from TRBV29-1 and TRBJ2-3; the D gene is possibly TRBD2 (6 bases). The CDR3 loop spans 14 amino acids. The V gene's germline CDR1 is SQVTM and CDR2 ANQGSEA. V lost 8 bases, J lost 6 bases, and 21 bases lay in between. The CDR3 protein is CSLGRRDFRDTQYF. The CDR3 DNA sequence: TGCAGCCTGGGACGGCGGGACTTTAGGGATACGCAGTATTTT.

The chain employs TRBV7-8 and TRBJ1-4; D remains unclear. The ends were cut back, 5 bases at V and 5 bases at J, with 15 bases in the middle. CDR1 and CDR2 from the germline V gene are SGHVS and FQNEAQ. The CDR3 runs to 15 residues. In DNA, the CDR3 is TGTGCCAGCAGCCCGCTGGGCGGGGTGAATGAAAAACTGTTTTTT. Its protein product is CASSPLGGVNEKLFF.

The chain uses TRBV18 and TRBJ2-3, with TRBD2 matching 8 bases. The V segment lost 6 bases and the J segment 1 base; nucleotides outside the gene matches: 12. CDR1 and CDR2 (germline): KGHSH, LQKENI. The CDR3 runs to 17 residues. The CDR3 here is CASSPRGREGRTDTQYF. CDR3 DNA sequence: TGTGCCAGCTCCCCGCGGGGACGGGAGGGCCGCACAGATACGCAGTATTTT.

The chain combines TRBV7-6 with TRBJ2-3; D possibly corresponds to TRBD2 (5 bases). Germline-derived CDR1 and CDR2 are SGHVS and FNYEAQ. The CDR3 extends over 14 amino acids. Trimming took off 1 base at V and 2 bases at J, with 7 bases between the two ends. The CDR3 coding sequence is TGTGCCAGCAGCTTAGGAGGGCACACAGATACGCAGTATTTT. Its translation is CASSLGGHTDTQYF.

The chain joins TRBV6-6 to TRBJ2-1, with D possibly being TRBD1 (5 bases). This CDR3 contains 14 residues. CDR1 is MNHNY, CDR2 SVGAGI, per germline (reference sequence). Trimming stripped 8 bases from V and 2 bases from J, with 13 bases between. The CDR3 loop is CASLPQGPYNEQFF. The CDR3 DNA sequence: TGTGCCAGCCTCCCCCAGGGTCCCTACAATGAGCAGTTCTTC.

The chain combines TRBV5-8 with TRBJ1-2, with 9 bases lining up with TRBD1. The V gene end was trimmed by 5 bases and the J gene end by 3 bases; junction bases not matched to a gene: 8. CDR1 SGHTS and CDR2 YDEGEE come from the germline V gene. This CDR3 is built from 15 residues. The CDR3 nucleotides are TGTGCCAGCAGTTCGGGACAGGGATATGACTATGGCTACACCTTC. Translation gives CASSSGQGYDYGYTF.

V gene TRBV30 combines with J gene TRBJ2-3; TRBD2 matches 16 bases. J gave up 0 bases and V 2 bases, and 8 bases lay outside the gene matches. Germline loops: CDR1 GTSNPN, CDR2 SVGIG (reference sequence). The CDR3 loop spans 19 amino acids. The CDR3 sequence: CAWSTGGTSGRGSTDTQYF. The CDR3, as DNA: TGTGCCTGGAGTACCGGGGGGACTAGCGGGAGGGGAAGCACAGATACGCAGTATTTT.

V gene TRBV19 combines with J gene TRBJ2-1, with D maybe TRBD2 (6 bases). Germline lookup yields CDR1 LNHDA and CDR2 SQIVND (reference sequence). The CDR3 has 15 amino acids. V lost 6 bases, J lost 5 bases, and 17 bases lay in between. CDR3 sequence reads: CASSPGGGPNNEQFF. CDR3 DNA: TGTGCCAGTAGCCCCGGGGGTGGCCCTAACAATGAGCAGTTCTTC.

The sample holds one count of this clone. The chain couples TRBV27 to TRBJ2-5, with 10 bases matching TRBD1. Unmatched junction bases numbered 5, after V lost 2 bases and J lost 5 bases. CDR3 length: 15 amino acids. Germline values: CDR1 MNHEY, CDR2 SMNVEV (reference sequence). The CDR3 sequence is CASSLDRGPWETQYF. CDR3 nucleotide sequence: TGTGCCAGCAGTTTAGACAGGGGGCCGTGGGAGACCCAGTACTTC.

The J gene is TRBJ1-1, the V gene TRBV2, with unresolved D. Germline V lookup: CDR1 SNHLY, CDR2 FYNNEI. Deletions cut 2 bases from V and 0 bases from J, with 4 bases between. CDR3 length: 13 amino acids. The CDR3 protein is CASSESLNTEAFF. The DNA of the CDR3 is TGTGCCAGCAGTGAATCATTGAACACTGAAGCTTTCTTT. Full variable domain (missing parts from reference TRBV2 and TRBJ1-1): EPEVTQTPSHQVTQMGQEVILRCVPISNHLYFYWYRQILGQKVEFLVSFYNNEISEKSEIFDDQFSVERPDGSNFTLKIRSTKLEDSAMYFCASSESLNTEAFFGQGTRLTVV.

J is TRBJ1-6 and V is TRBV7-3; D is perhaps TRBD1 (6 bases). This CDR3 region has 17 residues. CDR1 SGHTA and CDR2 FQGTGA come from the germline V gene. Trimming removed 0 bases from V and 6 bases from J, with 15 bases in between. For the CDR3, the DNA is TGTGCCAGCAGCTTAACGGGGTCGGCAGGGGCTAATTCACCCCTCCACTTT. It codes for CASSLTGSAGANSPLHF. Full variable domain (remainder filled in from reference TRBV7-3 and TRBJ1-6): GAGVSQTPSNKVTEKGKYVELRCDPISGHTALYWYRQSLGQGPEFLIYFQGTGAADDSGLPNDRFFAVRPEGSVSTLKIQRTERGDSAVYLCASSLTGSAGANSPLHFGNGTRLTVT.

The chain joins TRBV5-6 to TRBJ2-7; TRBD1 might be the D (6 bases). This CDR3 contains 14 residues. Germline V gives CDR1 SGHDT, CDR2 YYEEEE. The V end lost 0 bases, the J end lost 3 bases, and 10 bases lay between the germline ends. The CDR3 coding sequence is TGTGCCAGCAGCTTGGTGACAGGCGTCTACGAGCAGTACTTC. Translated, it gives CASSLVTGVYEQYF.

The chain links TRBV19 to TRBJ2-7; D remains unclear. Germline V gives CDR1 LNHDA, CDR2 SQIVND (reference sequence). CDR3 length equals 12 residues. V lost 5 bases and J lost 4, with 9 bases in between. The CDR3 sequence: CASSSRGYEQYF. CDR3 sequence (DNA): TGTGCCAGTAGTTCGCGTGGTTACGAGCAGTACTTC. Full variable domain (remainder filled in from reference TRBV19 and TRBJ2-7): DGGITQSPKYLFRKEGQNVTLSCEQNLNHDAMYWYRQDPGQGLRLIYYSQIVNDFQKGDIAEGYSVSREKKESFPLTVTSAQKNPTAFYLCASSSRGYEQYFGPGTRLTVT.

This chain links TRBV6-1 with TRBJ1-4; 8 bases map to TRBD1. The CDR3 is 15 residues long. The germline V gene has CDR1 MNHNS and CDR2 SASEGT. J lost 3 bases, V lost 6 bases, and 6 bases had no gene match. The DNA of the CDR3 is TGTGCCAGCAGGGCGGACAGGGCCCCTAATGAAAAACTGTTTTTT. Its protein product is CASRADRAPNEKLFF.

This chain joins TRBV7-2 and TRBJ1-2; TRBD1 aligns across 8 bases. J lost 6 bases, V lost 0 bases, and 3 bases had no gene match. The CDR3 is 14 residues long. Looked up from germline, CDR1 is SGHTA and CDR2 is FQGNSA. The CDR3: CASSLASGGDGYTF. The CDR3 DNA is TGTGCCAGCAGCTTAGCGTCAGGGGGCGATGGCTACACCTTC.

This chain uses TRBV6-1 with TRBJ2-7; 9 bases are a match to TRBD2. The V gene's germline CDR1 is MNHNS and CDR2 SASEGT. J lost 4 bases, V lost 0 bases, and 1 base had no gene match. The CDR3 consists of 14 residues. CDR3 sequence: CASSEAAGGYEQYF. CDR3 in DNA: TGTGCCAGCAGTGAAGCTGCGGGAGGGTACGAGCAGTACTTC.

This sequence joins TRBV7-8 and TRBJ2-5, with a weak D call TRBD2 (6 bases). The CDR3 length is 14 residues. Per germline, CDR1 SGHVS and CDR2 FQNEAQ. V lost 3 bases, J lost 5 bases, and 13 bases lay in between. The CDR3 sequence is CASSFRTGGETQYF. The CDR3 DNA reads TGTGCCAGCAGCTTCCGAACAGGAGGGGAGACCCAGTACTTC.

The J gene is TRBJ2-7, the V gene TRBV28; 9 bases are a match to TRBD1. The V segment lost 6 bases and the J segment 5 bases; nucleotides outside the gene matches: 11. The CDR3 runs 15 residues. CDR1 is MDHEN and CDR2 is SYDVKM in the germline V gene. The CDR3 sequence is CASSPGTGWVDEQYF. The CDR3 bases are TGTGCCAGCAGCCCCGGGACAGGGTGGGTCGACGAGCAGTACTTC.

This chain links TRBV5-4 with TRBJ1-1, with a weak D call TRBD1 (6 bases). CDR3 length: 15 residues. The germline gives CDR1 SGHNT, CDR2 YYREEE (reference sequence). Trimming left V 5 bases short and J 6 bases short, with 20 bases between. This CDR3 is CASRHWDRSGAEAFF. As DNA, the CDR3 is TGTGCCAGCAGACACTGGGATAGGTCAGGGGCTGAAGCTTTCTTT.